Given below is one TCR beta chain in context. Antigen: not known. This record belongs to a study of T-cell memory formation after mild COVID-19. The V and J ends lost 0 bases and 4 bases, in that order; junction bases with no gene match: 17. Germline V gives CDR1 SGHKS, CDR2 YYEKEE (reference sequence). The CDR3 has 19 residues. Study-level findings and limits: Shrinking CD4+ clones were chiefly CM and EM; CD8+ ones were chiefly EMRA.

TCRdb processed the 5' RACE reads anew with MiXCR; each CDR3 protein has one entry. The sample includes 500,000 to 550,000 distinct CDR3 sequences, 20% of them seen just once. The specimen sequenced was PBMCs or a T cell subset sorted from them (not recorded which). The V gene is TRBV5-5, the J gene TRBJ1-1; 8 nucleotides line up with TRBD1. The clonotype originates from an adult woman who had mild COVID-19 (a few samples of this study predate the infection). Cell type and time point are not known. CDR3 loop: CASSLAPIGTDRGVTEAFF. The CDR3 DNA reads as TGTGCCAGCAGCTTGGCACCCATAGGGACCGACAGGGGAGTCACTGAAGCTTTCTTT.